The 31 T cell receptor beta chains listed next were all sequenced from one sample in a study of cytomegalovirus exposure and HLA in healthy donors. Libraries were prepared by immunoSEQ multiplex PCR; TCRdb keeps only in-frame clonotypes and omits some of them. The profile shows around 150,000 clones, approximately 80% of them singletons. Material for sequencing was PBMCs. Receptor source: a man aged 25-45 years in good health and CMV-seropositive.

V usage is TRBV5-1 and J usage is TRBJ2-3; TRBD2 matches 8 bases. The germline CDR1 and CDR2 sequences are SGHRS and YFSETQ. The CDR3 loop spans 15 amino acids. With 6 bases clipped from V and 5 bases from J, the junction kept 11 bases outside the gene matches. For the CDR3, the DNA is TGCGCCAGCAATATCTCTCCGGGGGGGCAAGATACGCAGTATTTT. It specifies CASNISPGGQDTQYF.

The chain has TRBV9 and TRBJ2-2, with D tentatively TRBD1 (5 bases). CDR3 length: 15 residues. V was cut by 3 bases and J by 4 bases, with 13 bases left in between. From germline, CDR1 is SGDLS and CDR2 YYNGEE. Here the CDR3 DNA reads TGTGCCAGCAGCGCGGACACTCACCCCACCGGGGAGCTGTTTTTT. Its translation: CASSADTHPTGELFF.

The chain couples TRBV7-9 to TRBJ2-5; 7 bases are shared with TRBD1. The germline V gene encodes CDR1 SEHNR and CDR2 FQNEAQ (reference sequence). CDR3 length equals 15 residues. V lost 5 bases and J lost 4; bases outside the gene matches: 10. The CDR3 sequence is CASSPRGLHSETQYF. The CDR3 DNA is TGTGCCAGCAGCCCGAGGGGGCTTCACTCAGAGACCCAGTACTTC.

In DNA form, the CDR3 reads TGCGCCAGCCGCCTATCAACGGGGGGCTTTTCTTCACCCCTCCACTTT. Protein: CASRLSTGGFSSPLHF. The rearrangement joins TRBV5-1 to TRBJ1-6; D is perhaps TRBD1 (6 bases). Trimming removed 7 bases from V and 9 bases from J, with 23 bases in between. CDR1 and CDR2 (germline): SGHRS, YFSETQ. The CDR3 loop spans 16 amino acids.

The genes are TRBV10-1 and TRBJ2-4, with D unresolved. The germline V gene has CDR1 WNHNN and CDR2 SYGVQD (reference sequence). The CDR3 is 15 residues long. V lost 3 bases to trimming and J lost 2 bases, with 11 bases between them. CDR3 coding DNA: TGCGCCAGCAGTGAAAGCCAGGCTCCCAAAAACATTCAGTACTTC. It is translated as CASSESQAPKNIQYF.

This clone was counted a few times. The chain is built from TRBV4-1 and TRBJ1-6; D perhaps matches TRBD1 (5 bases). This CDR3 has 16 amino acids. The V end was cut by 0 bases, the J end by 4 bases, with 10 bases between. Germline V CDR1 and CDR2: MGHRA, YSYEKL. The DNA for the CDR3 is TGCGCCAGCAGCCAAGAAGGCGGGGCATATAATTCACCCCTCCACTTT. This encodes CASSQEGGAYNSPLHF.

V gene TRBV11-2 combines with J gene TRBJ2-7; 10 bases map to TRBD2. V shed 1 base and J 4 bases; nucleotides not matched to a gene: 4. This CDR3 has 15 residues. Germline CDR1 is SGHAT and CDR2 is FQNNGV. This CDR3 is CASSLGASGGYEQYF. CDR3 coding DNA: TGTGCCAGCAGCTTAGGGGCTAGCGGGGGTTACGAGCAGTACTTC.

The chain couples TRBV7-9 to TRBJ1-1; D remains unclear. CDR1 and CDR2 (germline): SEHNR, FQNEAQ (reference sequence). CDR3 size: 14 residues. V was shortened by 3 bases and J by 5 bases, with 13 bases between the two germline ends. CDR3 coding DNA: TGTGCCAGCAGCTTGGACTCCTCGAGGACTGAAGCTTTCTTT. This translates into CASSLDSSRTEAFF.

J is TRBJ1-1 and V is TRBV5-4; D gene uncertain. Germline lookup yields CDR1 SGHNT and CDR2 YYREEE (reference sequence). The CDR3 contains 15 residues. V dropped 4 bases and J dropped 7 bases, with 20 bases sitting between them. In nucleotides, the CDR3 is TGTGCCAGCAGCACGACCGGGTACGGGTTCGGTGAAGCTTTCTTT. This codes for CASSTTGYGFGEAFF. Full variable domain (missing parts from reference TRBV5-4 and TRBJ1-1): ETGVTQSPTHLIKTRGQQVTLRCSSQSGHNTVSWYQQALGQGPQFIFQYYREEENGRGNFPPRFSGLQFPNYSSELNVNALELDDSALYLCASSTTGYGFGEAFFGQGTRLTVV.

On this clone itself: One end of the junction varies from germline; a read error may be responsible. The chain carries TRBV7-7 and TRBJ2-3, with D maybe TRBD2 (5 bases). This CDR3 spans 15 amino acids. The V gene's germline CDR1 is SSHAT and CDR2 FNYEAQ (reference sequence). The CDR3 region is CASSLGLRPTDTQYF. Written as DNA, the CDR3 is TGTGCTAGCAGCTTAGGACTTCGCCCCACAGATACGCAGTATTTT.

This clone appeared a single time. This chain uses TRBV5-1 with TRBJ1-6, with 8 positions matching TRBD1. The CDR3 spans 18 residues. J was trimmed by 7 bases and V by 4 bases; bases with no gene match: 16. Germline CDR1 SGHRS, CDR2 YFSETQ. The CDR3 DNA reads as TGCGCCAGCAGCCAGGACAGGGACGAGCTCATCGTAAATTCACCCCTCCACTTT. Translating gives CASSQDRDELIVNSPLHF.

This clone was picked up one time. This chain links TRBV12-5 with TRBJ2-5; D is uncertain. The CDR3 contains 15 residues. The germline V and J ends were trimmed by 0 bases and 3 bases, with 11 bases remaining between them. Germline loops: CDR1 LGHNT, CDR2 FRNRAP. The CDR3 DNA is TGTGCTAGTGGTTTGGTACTTACAGACAAAGAGACCCAGTACTTC. Translation: CASGLVLTDKETQYF. Full variable domain (missing parts from reference TRBV12-5 and TRBJ2-5): DARVTQTPRHKVTEMGQEVTMRCQPILGHNTVFWYRQTMMQGLELLAYFRNRAPLDDSGMPKDRFSAEMPDATLATLKIQPSEPRDSAVYFCASGLVLTDKETQYFGPGTRLLVL.

The chain has TRBV7-3 and TRBJ2-5, with 11 nucleotides matching TRBD2. Germline loops: CDR1 SGHTA, CDR2 FQGTGA. The CDR3 contains 15 residues. V shed 5 bases, J shed 5 bases, and the junction held 7 bases outside the gene matches. The CDR3 loop reads CASSPTSGGEETQYF. CDR3 in DNA: TGTGCCAGCAGCCCCACTAGCGGGGGAGAGGAGACCCAGTACTTC.

The genes are TRBV5-1 and TRBJ2-7; the D is unclear. Germline V lookup: CDR1 SGHRS, CDR2 YFSETQ. CDR3 length equals 11 residues. The V end lost 3 bases, the J end lost 6 bases, and 7 bases lay between the germline ends. The CDR3 loop reads CASSSGSEQYF. Written as DNA, the CDR3 is TGCGCCAGCAGCTCAGGAAGCGAGCAGTACTTC. Filled out from reference TRBV5-1 and TRBJ2-7, the complete variable domain reads KAGVTQTPRYLIKTRGQQVTLSCSPISGHRSVSWYQQTPGQGLQFLFEYFSETQRNKGNFPGRFSGRQFSNSRSEMNVSTLELGDSALYLCASSSGSEQYFGPGTRLTVT.

The chain links TRBV30 to TRBJ1-1; 8 bases agree with TRBD1. Germline values: CDR1 GTSNPN, CDR2 SVGIG (reference sequence). Germline trimming cut 2 bases from V and 5 bases from J; bases unmatched to any gene: 1. CDR3 length: 12 residues. The CDR3, as DNA: TGTGCCTGGAGTTGGACAGGGACTGAAGCTTTCTTT. This sequence encodes CAWSWTGTEAFF. Looking up the rest from reference TRBV30 and TRBJ1-1 gives the full variable domain: SQTIHQWPATLVQPVGSPLSLECTVEGTSNPNLYWYRQAAGRGLQLLFYSVGIGQISSEVPQNLSASRPQDRQFILSSKKLLLSDSGFYLCAWSWTGTEAFFGQGTRLTVV.

This clone was seen a single time. The rearrangement uses TRBV4-1 and TRBJ2-6; 8 bases are shared with TRBD1. The germline gives CDR1 MGHRA, CDR2 YSYEKL. Trimming at V came to 1 base and at J to 4 bases, leaving 3 bases not matched to a gene. This CDR3 is built from 16 residues. The DNA of the CDR3 is TGCGCCAGCAGCCAAGGACAGGGGAGCGGGGCCAACGTCCTGACTTTC. Residues: CASSQGQGSGANVLTF.

The V call is TRBV6-1, the J call TRBJ2-3, with TRBD1 matching over 8 bases. With 6 bases clipped from V and 1 base from J, the junction kept 6 bases outside the gene matches. Germline V gene data show CDR1 as MNHNS and CDR2 as SASEGT. This CDR3 is 15 amino acids long. The CDR3 DNA reads as TGTGCCAGCAGCGCAGGGGGCGCGGGCACAGATACGCAGTATTTT. Residues: CASSAGGAGTDTQYF.

In regard to this clone: The germline gene is not matched at one end of the junction; a read error may be the cause. The chain recombines TRBV7-7 with TRBJ2-7, with D maybe TRBD1 (6 bases). CDR1 is SSHAT and CDR2 is FNYEAQ in the germline V gene (reference sequence). CDR3 length: 13 amino acids. In nucleotides, the CDR3 is TGTGCTAGCAGCCCGTTACAGGGAATCGAGCAGTACTTC. Its protein is CASSPLQGIEQYF.

The V and J genes are TRBV7-2 and TRBJ2-1; tentatively, D is TRBD2 (6 bases). CDR3 length: 13 residues. The V and J ends lost 8 bases and 1 base respectively, with 9 bases between them. Germline assignment: CDR1 SGHTA and CDR2 FQGNSA. The CDR3 reads CASGGTSYNEQFF. DNA for the CDR3: TGTGCCAGCGGGGGGACGTCCTACAATGAGCAGTTCTTC. The whole variable domain, filled in from reference TRBV7-2 and TRBJ2-1, reads GAGVSQSPSNKVTEKGKDVELRCDPISGHTALYWYRQSLGQGLEFLIYFQGNSAPDKSGLPSDRFSAERTGGSVSTLTIQRTQQEDSAVYLCASGGTSYNEQFFGPGTRLTVL.

This clone was detected only once. The chain has TRBV19 and TRBJ2-3; tentatively, D is TRBD2 (5 bases). Germline V gives CDR1 LNHDA, CDR2 SQIVND (reference sequence). The CDR3 has 15 amino acids. V dropped 3 bases and J dropped 5 bases, with 15 bases sitting between them. The CDR3 here is CASSMGRGARDTQYF. The CDR3 DNA sequence: TGTGCCAGTAGTATGGGTCGGGGTGCGAGAGATACGCAGTATTTT. The full variable domain, its missing parts supplied by reference TRBV19 and TRBJ2-3, is DGGITQSPKYLFRKEGQNVTLSCEQNLNHDAMYWYRQDPGQGLRLIYYSQIVNDFQKGDIAEGYSVSREKKESFPLTVTSAQKNPTAFYLCASSMGRGARDTQYFGPGTRLTVL.

The chain carries TRBV30 and TRBJ2-7; 10 bases map to TRBD1. The CDR3 loop spans 14 amino acids. From germline, CDR1 is GTSNPN and CDR2 SVGIG (reference sequence). V gave up 0 bases and J gave up 3 bases; unmatched junction bases: 2. Written as DNA, the CDR3 is TGTGCCTGGAGTGTCCGGGACAGGGGCTACGAGCAGTACTTC. It specifies CAWSVRDRGYEQYF.

The CDR3 DNA is TGTGCCAGCAGGAGCGGGGTACGGGAGACCCAGTACTTC. Its translation is CASRSGVRETQYF. The chain links TRBV7-8 to TRBJ2-5, with 7 bases that match TRBD2. The V gene end was trimmed by 6 bases and the J gene end by 5 bases; junction bases not matched to a gene: 6. Germline CDR1 and CDR2: SGHVS and FQNEAQ. This CDR3 contains 13 residues.

The CDR3 reads CASSLEAGFYEQFF. CDR3 coding DNA: TGCGCCAGCAGCTTGGAAGCGGGGTTCTATGAGCAGTTCTTC. The chain carries TRBV5-1 and TRBJ2-1; 7 nucleotides agree with TRBD2. CDR1 and CDR2 from the germline V gene are SGHRS and YFSETQ. The CDR3 is 14 amino acids. After removal of 0 bases from V and 8 bases from J, the junction contained 5 bases not matched to a gene.

This clone has just one count. V gene TRBV23-1 combines with J gene TRBJ2-5, with 8 bases identical to TRBD2. TRBV23-1 is recorded as an ORF, its role being uncertain. V shed 3 bases, J shed 5 bases, and the junction held 8 bases outside the gene matches. The CDR3 covers 15 residues. The CDR3 spells CASSHSPGGYETQYF. CDR3 in DNA: TGCGCCAGCAGTCATTCTCCGGGGGGGTACGAGACCCAGTACTTC.

This chain uses TRBV29-1 with TRBJ1-1; 7 positions agree with TRBD1. Germline V lookup: CDR1 SQVTM, CDR2 ANQGSEA. The CDR3 runs 10 residues. V was clipped by 4 bases and J by 8 bases; unmatched bases: 1. The CDR3 reads CSVGDSEAFF. The CDR3 coding sequence is TGCAGCGTTGGGGACAGCGAAGCTTTCTTT.

The chain uses TRBV12-5 and TRBJ1-6; tentative D call: TRBD1 (5 bases). The V end was cut by 6 bases, the J end by 7 bases, with 16 bases between. Germline V gene data show CDR1 as LGHNT and CDR2 as FRNRAP. This CDR3 has 15 residues. The CDR3 is CASGLGDSRNSPLHF. CDR3 nucleotides: TGTGCTAGTGGCCTCGGCGACAGTAGGAATTCACCCCTCCACTTT. The whole variable domain, filled in from reference TRBV12-5 and TRBJ1-6, reads DARVTQTPRHKVTEMGQEVTMRCQPILGHNTVFWYRQTMMQGLELLAYFRNRAPLDDSGMPKDRFSAEMPDATLATLKIQPSEPRDSAVYFCASGLGDSRNSPLHFGNGTRLTVT.

CDR3 in DNA: TGCGCCAGCAGCCAAGATCATCGGCCAGTGGGCCATGAGCAGTTCTTC. It translates to CASSQDHRPVGHEQFF. This chain joins TRBV4-1 and TRBJ2-1; D unresolved. The CDR3 loop spans 16 amino acids. Germline assignment: CDR1 MGHRA and CDR2 YSYEKL. V lost 0 bases to trimming and J lost 8 bases, with 17 bases between them.

The rearrangement joins TRBV7-9 to TRBJ2-7; a weak D match, TRBD1 (6 bases). Germline-derived CDR1 and CDR2 are SEHNR and FQNEAQ (reference sequence). Trimming cost V 0 bases and J 3 bases, with 15 bases left between them. This CDR3 is built from 16 residues. The CDR3 DNA reads as TGTGCCAGCAGCTTAGCTGGAGAGACAGGCAACTACGAGCAGTACTTC. Translation: CASSLAGETGNYEQYF. The full variable domain, completed using reference TRBV7-9 and TRBJ2-7, is DTGVSQNPRHKITKRGQNVTFRCDPISEHNRLYWYRQTLGQGPEFLTYFQNEAQLEKSRLLSDRFSAERPKGSFSTLEIQRTEQGDSAMYLCASSLAGETGNYEQYFGPGTRLTVT.

V is TRBV7-3 and J is TRBJ1-3, with D maybe TRBD1 (6 bases). This CDR3 comprises 15 residues. V shed 1 base and J shed 6 bases, with 13 bases lying between them. CDR1 SGHTA and CDR2 FQGTGA come from the germline V gene. The DNA for the CDR3 is TGTGCCAGCAGCTTAAATCCGGGACACCTAAACACCATATATTTT. Protein sequence: CASSLNPGHLNTIYF.

This chain connects TRBV7-2 to TRBJ2-7; 10 bases are a match to TRBD1. The V gene's germline CDR1 is SGHTA and CDR2 FQGNSA. CDR3 length: 16 residues. V lost 6 bases to trimming and J lost 2 bases; unmatched junction nucleotides: 10. CDR3 in DNA: TGTGCCAGCAGTTTTGGAGGGACAGGGGTACCCTACGAGCAGTACTTC. It yields the protein CASSFGGTGVPYEQYF.

The rearrangement links TRBV7-6 to TRBJ2-5, with TRBD2 matching over 11 bases. J was trimmed by 7 bases and V by 4 bases; bases with no gene match: 8. The germline V gene has CDR1 SGHVS and CDR2 FNYEAQ. The CDR3 loop spans 15 amino acids. The CDR3, as DNA: TGTGCCAGCAGCTCCTCGTTTAGCGGGGGGGGGACCCAGTACTTC. Protein: CASSSSFSGGGTQYF.